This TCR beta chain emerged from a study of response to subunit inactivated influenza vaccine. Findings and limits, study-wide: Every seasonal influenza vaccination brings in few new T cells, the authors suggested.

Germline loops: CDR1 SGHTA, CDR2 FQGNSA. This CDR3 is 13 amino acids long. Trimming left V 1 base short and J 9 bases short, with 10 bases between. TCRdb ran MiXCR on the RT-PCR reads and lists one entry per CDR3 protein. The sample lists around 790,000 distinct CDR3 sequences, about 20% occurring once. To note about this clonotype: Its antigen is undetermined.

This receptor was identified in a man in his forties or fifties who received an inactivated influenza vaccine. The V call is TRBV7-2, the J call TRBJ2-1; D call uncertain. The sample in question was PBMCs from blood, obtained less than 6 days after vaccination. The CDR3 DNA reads TGTGCCAGCAGCTTAGTGGGTGGCGGTGAGCAGTTCTTC. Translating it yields CASSLVGGGEQFF.